The source of this T cell receptor (beta chain) is a study of vaccination and CD4 T cells after COVID-19. CDR3 length: 14 residues. The V end was cut by 8 bases, the J end by 1 base, with 14 bases between. CDR1 is MNHNS, CDR2 SASEGT, per germline. This sample's treatment: roughly 10-day PBMC culture with coronavirus spike peptide pools or control peptides (ViraFEST assay). This clonotype was seen a handful of times. What it recognizes is unknown. Cultured CD4+ T cell DNA underwent sequencing with the Oncomine TCR Beta short-read assay. One entry per CDR3 protein, called by TCRdb with MiXCR from the PCR reads. This table holds 20,000 to 25,000 distinct CDR3 sequences, approximately 61% found once.

Sequencing used CD4+ T cells from blood, cultured in vitro. This clonotype was obtained from a human donor who had recovered from COVID-19. The rearrangement joins TRBV6-1 to TRBJ1-1; D not certain. The CDR3 reads CASFLWAGNTEAFF. CDR3 coding DNA: TGTGCCAGCTTCCTTTGGGCAGGGAACACTGAAGCTTTCTTT.